These 8 T cell receptor beta chains were all obtained from the same sample, sequenced in a study of CD8 T cells in Susac syndrome. With random hexamers, reverse transcription was performed on about 0.45 to 1 ug of RNA. Via MiXCR, TCRdb re-called the immunoSEQ multiplex PCR reads, giving one row per CDR3 protein. The sample holds hundreds of thousands of distinct CDR3 sequences, about 85% seen once. Source material: CD8+ T cells from PBMCs. These receptors originate from a human donor with multiple sclerosis.

The chain combines TRBV12-3 or TRBV12-4 with TRBJ1-1; maybe TRBD1 (6 bases). Trimming took 3 bases from V and 4 from J, leaving 12 bases between them. The CDR3 has 14 residues. CDR3 in DNA: TGTGCCAGCAGTTTTTCCGGGGGCCGCACTGAAGCTTTCTTT. This codes for CASSFSGGRTEAFF.

The chain has TRBV28 and TRBJ2-7; unclear D gene. Germline V CDR1 and CDR2: MDHEN, SYDVKM. This CDR3 comprises 13 residues. The V end was cut by 6 bases, the J end by 1 base, with 10 bases between. The CDR3 coding sequence is TGTGCCAGCAGCATGAACTTGTCCTACGAGCAGTACTTC. This gives the protein CASSMNLSYEQYF.

The chain combines TRBV27 with TRBJ2-7; D is ambiguous. Germline CDR1 MNHEY, CDR2 SMNVEV (reference sequence). CDR3 length: 15 amino acids. Deletions cut 5 bases from V and 0 bases from J, with 14 bases between. CDR3 amino acids: CASSPLSALSYEQYF. DNA for the CDR3: TGTGCCAGCAGTCCCCTCAGCGCCCTCTCCTACGAGCAGTACTTC.

The chain uses TRBV27 and TRBJ2-7, with D hard to call. Germline loops: CDR1 MNHEY, CDR2 SMNVEV (reference sequence). The length of the CDR3 is 16 residues. Trimming removed 1 base at V and 0 bases at J, with 13 bases between. This CDR3 reads CASSLFGSRSSYEQYF. Written as DNA, the CDR3 is TGTGCCAGCAGTTTATTCGGATCTAGGAGCTCCTACGAGCAGTACTTC.

This clonotype has only one observation. The chain is built from TRBV29-1 and TRBJ2-7, with D perhaps matching TRBD1 or TRBD2 (6 bases each). Deletions cut 4 bases from V and 5 bases from J, with 15 bases between. Per the germline V gene, CDR1 is SQVTM and CDR2 is ANQGSEA. The CDR3 has 13 residues. The DNA of the CDR3 is TGCAGCGTTGTAGGGGGGACGGAGAACGAGCAGTACTTC. This gives the protein CSVVGGTENEQYF.

The rearrangement links TRBV10-1 to TRBJ2-1, with unresolved D. V was trimmed by 1 base and J by 0 bases, leaving 7 bases between them. This CDR3 has 15 amino acids. Germline CDR1 and CDR2: WNHNN and SYGVQD (reference sequence). The CDR3 DNA is TGCGCCAGCAGTGAGTTCCCGAGCTCCTACAATGAGCAGTTCTTC. Its translation is CASSEFPSSYNEQFF.

In the case of this clonotype: One end of the junction does not line up with germline, which may come from a read error. The chain uses TRBV11-2 and TRBJ1-4; D gene uncertain. The CDR3 runs 13 residues. From germline, CDR1 is SGHAT and CDR2 FQNNGV. The CDR3 DNA follows: TGTGCCAGCAGCTTAGAAGGACGGGAAAAACTGGTTTTT. It codes for CASSLEGREKLVF.

This clonotype was seen only a few times. The chain couples TRBV6-5 to TRBJ2-2; D gene uncertain. V was shortened by 0 bases and J by 2 bases, with 7 bases between the two germline ends. CDR3 length equals 15 residues. Looked up from germline, CDR1 is MNHEY and CDR2 is SVGAGI. The CDR3 spells CASSYSNTNTGELFF. CDR3 in DNA: TGTGCCAGCAGTTACTCGAACACCAACACCGGGGAGCTGTTTTTT.